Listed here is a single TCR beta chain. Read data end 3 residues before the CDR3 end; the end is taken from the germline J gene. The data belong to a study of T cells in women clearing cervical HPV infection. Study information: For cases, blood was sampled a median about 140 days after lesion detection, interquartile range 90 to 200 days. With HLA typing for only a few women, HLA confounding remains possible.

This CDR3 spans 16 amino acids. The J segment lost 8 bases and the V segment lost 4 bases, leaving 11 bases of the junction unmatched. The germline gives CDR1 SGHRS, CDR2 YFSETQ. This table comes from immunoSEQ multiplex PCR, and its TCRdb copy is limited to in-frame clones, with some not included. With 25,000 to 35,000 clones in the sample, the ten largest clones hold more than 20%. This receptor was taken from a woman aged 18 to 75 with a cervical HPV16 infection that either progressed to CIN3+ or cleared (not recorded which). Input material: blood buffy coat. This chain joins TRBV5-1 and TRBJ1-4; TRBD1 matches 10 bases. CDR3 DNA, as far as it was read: TGCGCCAGCAGCAGGACCCGACAGGGGGCGCGGGAAAAA. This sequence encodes CASSRTRQGAREK. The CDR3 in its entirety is CASSRTRQGAREKLFF.